The next 2 T cell receptor beta chains were all read from a single sample in a study of CD8+ T cells in alopecia areata. Extraction and reverse transcription of RNA yielded cDNA as the sequencing template. Method: immunoSEQ multiplex PCR; TCRdb's copy keeps in-frame clones and lacks some. The repertoire holds more than 100,000 clones, around 84% seen once, with around 10% in the top ten. The treatment is: oral pan-JAK inhibitor, 5-10 mg twice daily. The material was CD8+ T cells sorted from blood, obtained at roughly week 30, from a patient treated with tofacitinib. The receptor set was obtained from a human donor with alopecia areata.

The chain couples TRBV7-9 to TRBJ2-7, with D unclear. V was clipped by 5 bases and J by 2 bases, with 13 bases between them. This CDR3 spans 14 amino acids. Germline V CDR1 and CDR2: SEHNR, FQNEAQ (reference sequence). The CDR3 nucleotides are TGTGCCAGCAGCCCACCCCGCGGTCCCTACGAGCAGTACTTC. The encoded protein is CASSPPRGPYEQYF. The whole variable domain, remainder taken from reference TRBV7-9 and TRBJ2-7, is DTGVSQNPRHKITKRGQNVTFRCDPISEHNRLYWYRQTLGQGPEFLTYFQNEAQLEKSRLLSDRFSAERPKGSFSTLEIQRTEQGDSAMYLCASSPPRGPYEQYFGPGTRLTVT.

The chain combines TRBV19 with TRBJ2-2, with D possibly TRBD1 on 5 matching bases. The germline V gene has CDR1 LNHDA and CDR2 SQIVND (reference sequence). The V end lost 7 bases, the J end lost 6 bases, and 6 bases lay between the germline ends. The CDR3 consists of 11 residues. The CDR3 nucleotides are TGTGCCAGTACACAGGCCGGGGAGCTGTTTTTT. This codes for CASTQAGELFF. The full variable domain, completed using reference TRBV19 and TRBJ2-2, is DGGITQSPKYLFRKEGQNVTLSCEQNLNHDAMYWYRQDPGQGLRLIYYSQIVNDFQKGDIAEGYSVSREKKESFPLTVTSAQKNPTAFYLCASTQAGELFFGEGSRLTVL.